These T cell receptor beta chains were read from a single sample in a study of T cell responses to AZD1222 COVID-19 vaccine. Some clones are missing from TCRdb's copy, which holds only in-frame ones; the method was immunoSEQ multiplex PCR. The table has 150,000 to 200,000 clones, approximately 94% seen once. The sequencing here drew on peripheral blood, taken 28 days after the second dose of the MenACWY control vaccine. The receptors shown here come from an adult who received the MenACWY meningococcal vaccine as a control. Each CDR3 is given without its conserved first and last residue. Clone sizes are given selectively: once, few, many, or a class where the clone is expanded.

TRBV27	-	ASSRQLAGVHYEQY
TRBV6-2/TRBV6-3	-	ASSYSKIGTEAF
TRBV5-1	-	ASSLTSGGSYEQY
TRBV12-3/TRBV12-4	-	ASSRTPVPRS
TRBV28	-	ASSFNGGRRPYNEQF
TRBV7-3	-	ASSHAGGQGTEAF
TRBV10-3	-	AISPTSGLTDTQY
TRBV7-8	-	ASSSHGTAPTYNQPQH
TRBV4-1	-	ASSHLFALGEGNTGELF
TRBV12-3/TRBV12-4	-	ASSFGQSYGYT
TRBV4-1	-	ASSQEGGGGQGAVGEDTEAF
TRBV30	once	AWGQNNQPQH
TRBV6-6	-	ASSHGKTPRGLEGTEAF
TRBV30	-	AWNTRSGGGYYGYT
TRBV12-3/TRBV12-4	once	ASRTTDTDTQY
TRBV29-1	-	SVEIQGRDTQY
TRBV7-2	-	ASSSYSVYGYT
TRBV6-1	-	ASSEAGRPGKQF
TRBV5-6	few	ASSLAGPGVLF
TRBV5-1	-	ASSLGALNTEAF
TRBV6-2/TRBV6-3	-	ASSYSYLAGGSEQF
TRBV7-9	-	ASSRAGLAGGELF
TRBV25-1	-	ASTNSSYNEQF
TRBV6-6	-	ASRRQGVGTNEKLF
TRBV18	-	ASSIAPGSNTGELF